This T cell receptor beta chain was identified during a study of molecular identifiers for immune sequencing clone quantification. The CDR3 extends over 17 amino acids. CDR1 SGHDN and CDR2 FVKESK come from the germline V gene. Trimming at V came to 4 bases and at J to 1 base, leaving 11 bases not matched to a gene. The sample holds a few counts of this clonotype. The antigen is unknown. Naive CD8 sequencing libraries were generated from roughly 18,000 to 920,000 sorted cells, with 10%, 30% or 50% RNA as input. Study-wide results and caveats: Clones with over 20 RNA copies captured over 98% of effector molecules but under 1% of naive ones.

Using its own MiXCR run on the PCR reads, TCRdb lists one record per CDR3 protein. The sample consists of about 510,000 distinct CDR3 sequences, around 23% of them appearing once. The sample comprised naive CD8+ T cells from blood, with Jurkat cell RNA spiked in. Subset of the sample: FACS-sorted CD8+CD4-CCR7+CD45RA+ naive T cells. V and J are TRBV14 and TRBJ2-3, with 7 bases aligning to TRBD1. The clonotype was recovered from a human donor in good health. Some libraries in this study had Jurkat cell RNA spiked in. The CDR3 bases are TGTGCCAGCAGCCCCGGGGATGACAGGGCCCGCACAGATACGCAGTATTTT. The encoded protein is CASSPGDDRARTDTQYF.